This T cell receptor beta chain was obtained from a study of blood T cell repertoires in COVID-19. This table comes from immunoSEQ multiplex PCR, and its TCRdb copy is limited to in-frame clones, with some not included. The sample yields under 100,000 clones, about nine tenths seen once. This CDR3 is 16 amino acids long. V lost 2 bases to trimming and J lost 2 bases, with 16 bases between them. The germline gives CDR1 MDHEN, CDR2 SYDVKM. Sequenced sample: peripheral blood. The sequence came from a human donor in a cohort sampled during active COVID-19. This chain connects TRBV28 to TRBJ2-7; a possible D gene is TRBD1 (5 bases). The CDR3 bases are TGTGCCAGCAGTTTAGGTGGGGCAGAGTACCCCTACGAGCAGTACTTC. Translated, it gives CASSLGGAEYPYEQYF.